Here is one T cell receptor beta chain with its context. This sample stems from a study of blood T cell repertoires in COVID-19. Study as a whole: Samples of COVID-19 (acute and convalescent) were obtained from the United States, Italy and Spain. T cells, B-cell-depleted T cells, or PBMCs supplied cDNA or gDNA.

Study processing details: Counts of nucleated cells, estimated from reference gene primer amplification, were obtained. Assay: immunoSEQ multiplex PCR; the TCRdb copy retains only in-frame clones and omits some. Clone size and V and J calls were adopted from that table, with D and trimming inferred from the DNA. The profile shows approximately 290,000 clones, 80% to 95% of them singletons. Recruited during active infection, patients (from Seattle) were subsequently followed longitudinally. Germline values: CDR1 MGHDK, CDR2 SYGVNS. The CDR3 extends over 15 amino acids. V shed 6 bases and J shed 1 base, with 15 bases lying between them.

This TCR was recovered from a woman aged 25-40 years with COVID-19, enrolled during active disease. Sequenced sample: peripheral blood. The chain carries TRBV25-1 and TRBJ1-1; D uncertain. CDR3 in amino acids: CASRSGGRPNTEAFF. CDR3 DNA: TGTGCCAGCAGGTCTGGCGGGCGTCCGAACACTGAAGCTTTCTTT.